The present TCR beta chain was sequenced within a study of cytomegalovirus exposure and HLA in healthy donors (dated by TCRdb to the late 2010s). Describing the broader study: An earlier analysis of 587 of the donors reported 276 Gb of sequence data and around 100 million unique TCR beta sequences obtained from around 180 million T cells. An early release that covered roughly 600 HLA-typed donors contained approximately 300 gigabases of sequencing data and some 87 million unique TCR sequences. Of the 350 to 450 genotyped donors, 81% were placed in the genetic ancestry cluster associated with self-reported Caucasian donors. The study was designed to test whether signatures of past pathogen exposure could be identified by cataloging public T cell receptors. Using immunosequencing, the study profiled T cell repertoires from 640 or so subjects and related those repertoires to cytomegalovirus serostatus. Along with the approximately 650-subject first cohort, a separate validation cohort of over 90 different subjects was used. To predict cytomegalovirus infection status, the study brought together high-throughput TCR immunosequencing, statistical association of individual TCRs with disease status, and machine learning. To study patterns of TCR occurrence, a later analysis re-analyzed previously published TCR beta repertoires from 600 to 750 donors and added high-resolution HLA genotyping. Rather than drawing on any new phenotypic data, the later analysis identified candidate immune exposures from TCR beta sequences and the way those sequences occurred across donors. An earlier analysis of several hundred of the donors used high-throughput TCR beta sequencing to judge whether each TCR beta V gene segment behaved as functional or pseudogenic. Donor age, sex, ethnicity and CMV serostatus were compiled alongside the repertoire data. A later genetic analysis took genome-wide SNP genotypes for about 65% of the 666 donors and used that subset as a discovery cohort. Every discovery cohort repertoire had been produced on one sequencing platform. HLA typing included class I and class II loci at four-digit resolution. The number of donors typed differed by locus, with about 629-630 for A, B, C, DRB1 and DQB1, 522 for DQA1, 600 to 610 for DPA1, and roughly 450 for DPB1. Because of strong linkage in the cohort, a handful of DR-DQ haplotypes were treated as single units for association and clustering. Among a few hundred genotyped donors of the cohort, an average of approximately 240,000 unique TCR beta nucleotide sequences were sequenced per donor, approximately 20% of them non-productive. The paper as a whole reports these results and caveats: In a later genetic analysis, fewer N-insertions in productive TCRs were reported among donors in an Asian-associated ancestry cluster than the approximately 710-donor mean. A later genetic analysis associated a missense DCLRE1C variant with V-gene and J-gene trimming of TCR beta chains, and an independent cohort replicated the association. A later analysis reported that several top co-occurrence clusters appeared linked to parvovirus B19, influenza, CMV and Epstein-Barr virus. Across donors, most TCR sequences were observed very rarely, whereas some public TCRs were present in many individuals. According to a later analysis, TCR association rates differed among HLA loci, with DRB1 alleles showing the most associated TCRs and HLA-C alleles showing the fewest. In an earlier analysis of fewer than 750 of the donors, most TCR beta V segments were observed in productive rearrangements about 90% or about 30% of the time, broadly matching IMGT annotations. According to a later analysis, most CMV-associated TCR beta chains appeared to be HLA-restricted, and the HLA associations seemed to be driven largely by CMV exposure. A further reported finding was that TCR beta sequences accurately predicted the HLA-A and HLA-B alleles for most subjects in the first cohort. The classifier was reported to diagnose cytomegalovirus status with high specificity and sensitivity in both the original cohort and the validation cohort. It was suggested by the authors that the approach could potentially be generalized to other disease states and immunological phenotypes. The earlier analysis of approximately 590 of the donors excluded roughly 17 rarely observed V segments, including chromosome 9 orphons, because counts were too low. A later analysis found that HLA-associated TCR beta chains were more clonally expanded and had lower generation probabilities than equally common non-associated chains. At a false discovery rate of 0.05, a later analysis linked about 17,000 TCR beta sequences to specific HLA alleles. A few of the identified cytomegalovirus-associated TCR beta chains were confirmed in vitro to be specific for cytomegalovirus antigens. Some IMGT-functional V segments, including TRBV6-2 and TRBV6-3, could not be distinguished by the 87-base-pair reads and were therefore excluded. Roughly uniform sequencing depth across donors was assumed in presence/absence analyses, although this assumption may not hold. A group of highly shared sequence variants was considered likely to be a technical artifact of the sequencing pipeline. The cohort was sequenced for TCR beta chains only, and without alpha or paired-chain data the features that could be detected were limited. Strong co-occurrence of HLA alleles, especially DR and DQ, made assigning TCR associations to individual alleles difficult. The study gave a list of 150 to 200 TCR beta chains associated with cytomegalovirus. Linkage disequilibrium might explain the correlated functional status among segregating V segments, but an unknown experimental factor could not be ruled out. For the cohort, immune exposure information was limited to CMV serostatus. Because HLA typing was unavailable for some donors at each locus, only the typed subset was used in association tests.

From the germline V gene, CDR1 is MDHEN and CDR2 is SYDVKM. From cysteine to phenylalanine, the CDR3 is 14 amino acids long. Kept here is only the CDR3 DNA, which spans 42 bases and is read in frame from base 1. The trim is 6 bases for V and 13 bases for J, with a gap of 19 bases between the germline ends. The cohort consisted of 666 healthy bone marrow donors. Cohort members were all nominally healthy when sampled, although unrecorded immune exposures were likely present. The donor was CMV seronegative and belonged to the group of several hundred seronegative cohort members. Every donor gave a peripheral blood sample, and the peripheral blood mononuclear cells from that sample were used for TCR beta sequencing. The Qiagen DNeasy Blood Extraction Kit was used to extract genomic DNA from the blood cell samples. Libraries were made using the immunoSEQ multiplex PCR assay. For the multiplex PCR, a mixture combining 60 forward primers for TCR Vbeta segments and 13 reverse primers for TCR Jbeta segments was used. The CDR3 region of rearranged TCR beta genes was amplified from genomic DNA by a multiplex PCR assay. The Illumina HiSeq System was used to sequence the amplified TCR beta libraries as 87-base-pair reads. The authors' analysis ran thus. Across the 500 to 750 repertoires, a later analysis counted 80 million or so unique TCR beta chains, some 11 million of which were shared by at least two donors. Raw reads were error-corrected and collapsed into unique sequences with a nearest-neighbor algorithm that merged closely related sequences to remove PCR and sequencing errors. Alignment of CDR3 sequences to IMGT reference sequences was used to assign V, D and J gene segments. For a sequence to be retained, a match of at least six nucleotides was required to both a V gene segment and a J gene segment. Rearrangements were classified as productive when the CDR3 lacked stop codons and remained in frame with V and J, and all other rearrangements were classified as non-productive. Following IMGT convention, CDR3 was defined as the stretch from the second conserved V-encoded cysteine up to the conserved J-encoded phenylalanine. In an earlier analysis of roughly 610 of the donors, sequences lacking an unambiguous match to a single V gene segment were excluded. An earlier analysis of some 500 of the donors classified V segments as functional when productive rearrangements were above 56.7% and as segregating when the standard deviation between donors was above 5%. A statistical classification framework was developed to diagnose cytomegalovirus status using the catalog of TCR beta chain sequences. In a later analysis, V and J genes were assigned by comparing TCR nucleotide sequences against IMGT/GENE-DB human TR gene sequences. In a later analysis, CDR3 sequences and most-parsimonious VDJ recombination scenarios were assigned using the TCRdist pipeline. In a later analysis, each TCR beta chain was defined by its CDR3 amino acid sequence together with its V-gene family, and reads without a unique V-gene family were excluded. In a later analysis, fewer than 600 highly shared, low-generation-probability nucleotide sequences were removed to address suspected cross-contamination and a sequencing artifact. In a later analysis, a clonal expansion index was calculated for each public chain from normalized within-repertoire ranks of inferred template counts. In a later analysis, generation probabilities were computed with a VDJ recombination model fitted to out-of-frame rearrangements, and the resulting probabilities were checked against IGoR. A later analysis scored TCR-TCR, TCR-HLA and TCR-CMV co-occurrence with hypergeometric tests, applying a repertoire-size bias correction to TCR pairs. False discovery rates were estimated in a later analysis by permuting HLA or CMV assignments 20 times. In a later analysis, co-occurring TCRs were grouped using DBSCAN, and TCRdist sequence similarity was added for clustering within HLA-allele-positive subsets. For co-occurrence clustering, repertoires with fewer than 30,000 or more than 120,000 public chains were excluded, along with about five repertoires with anomalous nucleotide sharing. TCRdb re-hosts the immuneACCESS table, in-frame sequences only. Its copies lack some clones; in the studies checked, an unresolved V gene accounts for under half of them, and the cause for the rest is not known. V, J and clone size reflect that table, while D and trimming were determined from the DNA. The sample data list more than 110,000 clones, and around 84% of these were observed just once. The biggest ten clones account for roughly 2.4% of the sample.

The sample holds one count of this clone. Its binding antigen is unknown. No much larger clonotype is one base removed from it; base qualities were not supplied. The material sequenced was PBMCs. Recombination connected TRBV28 to TRBJ1-6, and TRBD1 may be the D gene, going by 6 matching bases. This receptor was identified in a man aged 50 to 59 in good health and CMV-seronegative. The CDR3 corresponds to CASRFEGGYTPLHF. The DNA sequence is as follows: TGTGCCAGCAGGTTCGAGGGGGGGTACACGCCCCTCCACTTT.